This record looks at one T cell receptor beta chain sequence and its context. With 6 bases clipped from V and 0 bases from J, the junction kept 8 bases outside the gene matches. This CDR3 comprises 15 residues. Germline CDR1 MGHDK, CDR2 SYGVNS. This sample is drawn from a study of shared T cell receptors in the human thymus. Measured with immunoSEQ multiplex PCR; TCRdb has only the in-frame clones, and not every one. The data show more than 550,000 clones, with around 87% seen just once and approximately 0.0097% held by the top ten. The same data also went into a second study, on human thymus T cells. Per that paper: Thymic material originated from resections removed in the course of corrective heart surgery. What appeared biased in thymic and blood repertoires was the usage of V and J genes.

Sequenced input: thymocytes. The receptor comes from a boy in the first two years of life with a congenital heart defect. V gene TRBV25-1 combines with J gene TRBJ2-7; 7 nucleotides line up with TRBD1. CDR3 nucleotides: TGTGCCAGCAGACTAGACAGGGAGAGCTCCTACGAGCAGTACTTC. Amino acids: CASRLDRESSYEQYF.